This TCR beta chain comes out of a study of shared clonotypes between healthy human individuals. Study-level findings and limits: Generally, naive subsets came out with larger estimated richness than memory subsets.

At a deep level, the assay was run. The material for each subset, its genomic DNA, was split evenly across several immunoSEQ plates. Libraries were prepared by immunoSEQ multiplex PCR; TCRdb keeps only in-frame clonotypes and omits some of them. The table records roughly 2.6 million clones, roughly nine tenths of them present only once. The V and J ends lost 4 bases and 4 bases, in that order; junction bases with no gene match: 11. Germline V CDR1 and CDR2: SGHRS, YFSETQ. CDR3 length equals 17 residues. As concerns this clone: The antigen is undetermined.

The sample comprised naive CD4+ T cells sorted from blood. Subset meaning: CD45RA+ positively selected. The receptor's source is a young man in good health. The V and J genes are TRBV5-1 and TRBJ1-4; TRBD1 matches 9 bases. In DNA form, the CDR3 reads TGCGCCAGCAGCCAGAGTGGGGACAGGGCGGTTAATGAAAAACTGTTTTTT. Its translation is CASSQSGDRAVNEKLFF.